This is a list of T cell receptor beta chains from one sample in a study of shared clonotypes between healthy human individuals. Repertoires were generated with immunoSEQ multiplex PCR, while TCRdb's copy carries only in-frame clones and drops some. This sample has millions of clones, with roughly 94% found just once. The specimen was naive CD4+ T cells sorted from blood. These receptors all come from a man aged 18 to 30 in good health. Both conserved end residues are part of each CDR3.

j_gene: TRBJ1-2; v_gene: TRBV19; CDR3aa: CASSIAVTGIGYTF
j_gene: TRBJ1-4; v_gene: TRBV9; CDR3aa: CASSVGWDGNEKLFF
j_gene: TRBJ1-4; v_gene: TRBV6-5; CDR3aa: CASSYHWGLGNEKLFF
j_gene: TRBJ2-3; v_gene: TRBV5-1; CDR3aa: CASSQAVTDTQYF
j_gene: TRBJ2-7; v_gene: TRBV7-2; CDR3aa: CASSLDGRPYEQYF
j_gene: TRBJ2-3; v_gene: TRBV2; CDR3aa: CASSSPNTQYF
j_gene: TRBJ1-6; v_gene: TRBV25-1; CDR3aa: CASSEPRTGVNSPLHF
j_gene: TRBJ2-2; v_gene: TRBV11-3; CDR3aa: CASSLDRVQDTGELFF
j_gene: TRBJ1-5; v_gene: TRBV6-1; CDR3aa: CASSPGQGNNQPQHF
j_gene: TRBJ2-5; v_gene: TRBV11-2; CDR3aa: CASSNRGETQYF
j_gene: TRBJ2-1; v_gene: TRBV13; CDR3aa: CASSLGLAGYNEQFF
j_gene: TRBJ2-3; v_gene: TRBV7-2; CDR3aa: CASSSLRGQGTDTQYF
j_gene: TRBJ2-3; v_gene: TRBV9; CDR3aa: CASTSTGTSGTDTQYF
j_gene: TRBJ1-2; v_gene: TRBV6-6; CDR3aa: CASAVEGYGYTF
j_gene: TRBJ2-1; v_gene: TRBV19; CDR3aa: CASSITSGYNEQFF
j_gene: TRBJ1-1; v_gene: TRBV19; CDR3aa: CASSATGTTEAFF